This T cell receptor beta chain appears in the sequencing data of a study of radiotherapy plus CTLA-4 blockade in lung cancer. The overall study: Of all patients, around 18% responded objectively and roughly 31% showed disease control. Study observations and caveats: Interferon-beta and early blood T cell clone dynamics reportedly predicted response best. The study found tumor-derived TCR clones expanded in blood after radiotherapy plus ipilimumab.

V was pared by 1 base and J by 6 bases, with 3 bases of the junction left unmatched. This CDR3 contains 15 residues. Germline V lookup: CDR1 LNHDA, CDR2 SQIVND (reference sequence). People whose metastatic non-small-cell lung cancer was chemo-refractory got focal radiation along with CTLA-4 blockade by ipilimumab. Method: immunoSEQ multiplex PCR; TCRdb's copy keeps in-frame clones and lacks some. The table includes around 20,000 clones, around 86% detected once. Only a few counts were recorded for this clone. Its antigen is unidentified. The rearrangement uses TRBV19 and TRBJ1-6, with 7 nucleotides matching TRBD1. Sequences were derived from peripheral blood, sampled from a patient treated with radiotherapy plus ipilimumab. The sequence derives from a human donor with non-small cell lung cancer whose response to radiotherapy plus ipilimumab could not be evaluated. CDR3 loop: CASSIGGQSNSPLHF. The CDR3 DNA follows: TGTGCCAGTAGTATAGGGGGACAGTCTAATTCACCCCTCCACTTT.